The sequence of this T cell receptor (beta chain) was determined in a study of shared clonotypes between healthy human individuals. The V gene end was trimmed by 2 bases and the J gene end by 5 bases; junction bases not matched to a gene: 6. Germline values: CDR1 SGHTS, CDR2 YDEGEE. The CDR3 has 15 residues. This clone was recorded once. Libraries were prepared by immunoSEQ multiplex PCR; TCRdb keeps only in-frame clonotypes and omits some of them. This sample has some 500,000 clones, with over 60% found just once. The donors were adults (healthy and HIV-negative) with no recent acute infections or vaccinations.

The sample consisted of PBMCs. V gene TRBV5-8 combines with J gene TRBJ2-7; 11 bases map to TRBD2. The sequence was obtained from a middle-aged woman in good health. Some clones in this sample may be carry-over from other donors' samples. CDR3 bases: TGTGCCAGCAGCTTTATAGCGGGAGGGCTCCACGAGCAGTACTTC. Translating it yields CASSFIAGGLHEQYF.